Only one count was recorded for the clone carrying this TCR beta chain. The assay was immunoSEQ multiplex PCR, and TCRdb's table has in-frame clones only and misses some. The table records roughly 60,000 clones, about nine tenths of them present only once. The data derive from a study of OX40 agonist ivuxolimab in advanced cancers. Study details: Patients were 82.7% male with ages roughly 23 to 79, mean around 58.

With 5 bases removed from V and 2 bases from J, the gap between germline ends came to 12 bases. Per the germline V gene, CDR1 is SGHAT and CDR2 is FQNNGV. The CDR3 consists of 15 residues. This specimen was CD4+ or CD8+ T cells sorted from blood, taken in a trial of the OX40 agonist ivuxolimab. The rearrangement joins TRBV11-2 to TRBJ2-2; D gene uncertain. The TCR sequence derives from an adult with an advanced solid tumor such as melanoma, head and neck, liver or kidney cancer. CDR3: CASSLLVLNTGELFF. The CDR3 coding sequence is TGTGCCAGCAGCCTCCTAGTTCTAAACACCGGGGAGCTGTTTTTT.